A selection of T cell receptor beta chains follows, all from one sample in a study of graft-versus-host responses after intestinal transplantation. Measured with immunoSEQ multiplex PCR; TCRdb has only the in-frame clones, and not every one. The table shows 13,000 to 15,000 clones, with almost 30% occurring only once. This specimen consisted of alloreactive CD4+ T cells from a mixed lymphocyte reaction culture, obtained before intestinal transplant. These receptors were obtained from a human patient who received an intestinal transplant. Both conserved end residues are part of each CDR3. The order of the fields is J gene, clone size, D gene, V gene, CDR3 protein, CDR3 DNA. A D gene is named only where the DNA matches it firmly. Size values are once, few and many counts, or a class for expanded clones, and some rows have none.

j_gene: TRBJ1-6; abundance: few; d_gene: NA; v_gene: TRBV2; CDR3aa: CASNGDGNSPLHF; CDR3nt: TGTGCCAGCAACGGGGATGGAAATTCACCCCTCCACTTT
j_gene: TRBJ2-1; abundance: NA; d_gene: TRBD1; v_gene: TRBV7-9; CDR3aa: CASSSNLMTGSSYNEQFF; CDR3nt: TGTGCCAGCAGCTCCAACTTAATGACAGGGAGCTCCTACAATGAGCAGTTCTTC
j_gene: TRBJ2-7; abundance: NA; d_gene: TRBD2; v_gene: TRBV6-1; CDR3aa: CASSEGGGGLAGYYEQYF; CDR3nt: TGTGCCAGCAGTGAAGGAGGAGGAGGACTAGCGGGGTACTACGAGCAGTACTTC
j_gene: TRBJ2-1; abundance: NA; d_gene: TRBD2; v_gene: TRBV7-3; CDR3aa: CASSLRGLGDYNEQFF; CDR3nt: TGTGCCAGCAGCTTACGAGGACTAGGAGACTACAATGAGCAGTTCTTC
j_gene: TRBJ1-1; abundance: NA; d_gene: NA; v_gene: TRBV7-8; CDR3aa: CASRGGGGVFATEAFF; CDR3nt: TGTGCCAGCAGGGGTGGGGGGGGAGTTTTTGCAACTGAAGCTTTCTTT
j_gene: TRBJ2-7; abundance: few; d_gene: NA; v_gene: TRBV2; CDR3aa: CASSERGAAYEQYF; CDR3nt: TGTGCCAGCAGTGAAAGGGGGGCCGCCTACGAGCAGTACTTC
j_gene: TRBJ2-1; abundance: once; d_gene: NA; v_gene: TRBV2; CDR3aa: CASSPGLPLVRQFF; CDR3nt: TGTGCCAGCAGTCCGGGACTCCCCCTCGTTAGGCAGTTCTTC
j_gene: TRBJ2-3; abundance: NA; d_gene: NA; v_gene: TRBV2; CDR3aa: CASSDMGLGTDTQYF; CDR3nt: TGTGCCAGCAGTGATATGGGCTTAGGGACAGATACGCAGTATTTT
j_gene: TRBJ2-2; abundance: few; d_gene: TRBD2; v_gene: TRBV19; CDR3aa: CASSFGTSGRTGELFF; CDR3nt: TGTGCCAGTAGTTTCGGGACTAGCGGAAGAACCGGGGAGCTGTTTTTT
j_gene: TRBJ2-5; abundance: NA; d_gene: NA; v_gene: TRBV5-6; CDR3aa: CASSLPAETQYF; CDR3nt: TGTGCCAGCAGCTTGCCGGCAGAGACCCAGTACTTC
j_gene: TRBJ2-1; abundance: NA; d_gene: TRBD2; v_gene: TRBV4-1; CDR3aa: CASSQASGDSMFF; CDR3nt: TGCGCCAGCAGCCAAGCCAGCGGGGATTCAATGTTCTTC
j_gene: TRBJ1-4; abundance: NA; d_gene: NA; v_gene: TRBV15; CDR3aa: CATSRAARRTIEKLFF; CDR3nt: TGTGCCACCAGCAGAGCGGCCAGACGCACCATAGAAAAACTGTTTTTT
j_gene: TRBJ2-3; abundance: NA; d_gene: NA; v_gene: TRBV7-2; CDR3aa: CASSLSPGDTQYF; CDR3nt: TGTGCCAGCAGCCTCTCGCCGGGAGATACGCAGTATTTT
j_gene: TRBJ1-4; abundance: few; d_gene: TRBD1; v_gene: TRBV5-1; CDR3aa: CASSLEGQGPGEKLFF; CDR3nt: TGCGCCAGCAGCTTGGAGGGACAGGGGCCTGGGGAAAAACTGTTTTTT
j_gene: TRBJ1-1; abundance: few; d_gene: NA; v_gene: TRBV10-2; CDR3aa: CASSDPLSPKYLGDTEAFF; CDR3nt: TGCGCCAGCAGTGATCCACTATCCCCTAAATACTTGGGGGACACTGAAGCTTTCTTT
j_gene: TRBJ1-5; abundance: medium-sized; d_gene: NA; v_gene: TRBV19; CDR3aa: CASKDSWQSFLVQPQHF; CDR3nt: TGTGCCAGTAAGGACTCGTGGCAGTCGTTCTTAGTTCAGCCCCAGCATTTT
j_gene: TRBJ2-7; abundance: NA; d_gene: TRBD2; v_gene: TRBV5-8; CDR3aa: CASSVTSGATYEQYF; CDR3nt: TGTGCCAGCAGCGTAACTAGCGGGGCTACGTACGAGCAGTACTTC